A selection of T cell receptor beta chains follows, all from one sample in a study of T cells after yellow fever vaccination. MiXCR, run by TCRdb on the 5' RACE reads, gives a single entry per CDR3 protein. The sample includes about 510,000 distinct CDR3 sequences, 21% of them seen just once. Sequencing was performed on PBMCs, taken 21 days after the first yellow fever vaccination. The receptors stem from a man younger than 30 who received the YFV17D yellow fever vaccine. Each CDR3 is given with its conserved first and last residue. A D gene is named only where the DNA matches it firmly. Where a row states a size, it is once, few, many or the class of an expanded clone; other rows omit it.

TRBV6-2/TRBV6-3	TRBJ1-1	TRBD1	.	TGTGCCACCCTGGACAGGGGCACTGAAGCTTTCTTT	CATLDRGTEAFF
TRBV20-1	TRBJ1-5	.	.	TGCAGTGCTAGAGGAATGGGGGGTGGACATTTT	CSARGMGGGHF
TRBV20-1	TRBJ1-3	.	.	TGCAGTGCTAGGCGAGGCAGGGAGGAAAACACCATATATTTT	CSARRGREENTIYF
TRBV7-6	TRBJ2-7	TRBD1	.	TGTGCCAGCAGCTTAGGCCCCGGACAGGGGTATAACGAGCAGTACTTC	CASSLGPGQGYNEQYF
TRBV6-1	TRBJ2-3	TRBD2	.	TGTGCCAGCAGTGTGAGGCGAGGGACTAGCGTAAGCACAGATACGCAGTATTTT	CASSVRRGTSVSTDTQYF
TRBV5-4	TRBJ2-3	.	few	TGTGCCAGCAGCTCGCGGACTGACACAGATACGCAGTATTTT	CASSSRTDTDTQYF
TRBV20-1	TRBJ1-5	.	.	TGCAGTGCTAGCCCACTGGGAGAATATCAGCCCCAGCATTTT	CSASPLGEYQPQHF
TRBV7-6	TRBJ2-3	TRBD2	.	TGTGCCAGCAGCTTAAACCCCGCGGGGGGCACAGATACGCAGTATTTT	CASSLNPAGGTDTQYF
TRBV2	TRBJ2-1	.	many	TGTGCCAGCAGTGGACCCTACAATGAGCAGTTCTTC	CASSGPYNEQFF
TRBV20-1	TRBJ2-1	TRBD2	many	TGCAGTGCTCCGATAGCGGGGGGGCTAACCCCCGAGCGGTTCTTC	CSAPIAGGLTPERFF
TRBV27	TRBJ1-2	.	.	TGTGCCAGCAGTTCTGCGGGGGACTATGGCTACACCTTC	CASSSAGDYGYTF
TRBV9	TRBJ2-3	TRBD2	.	TGTGCCAGCAGCGTCACTAGCGGGGGGGCCATCAATACGCAGTATTTT	CASSVTSGGAINTQYF
TRBV12-3/TRBV12-4	TRBJ2-7	.	.	TGTGCCAGCAGTTTCCGGGGCAGCTCCTACGAGCAGTACTTC	CASSFRGSSYEQYF
TRBV5-4	TRBJ2-3	.	.	TGTGCCAGCAGCTTGGAACCCGGGACGCCTCCGCCCACAGATACGCAGTATTTT	CASSLEPGTPPPTDTQYF
TRBV5-1	TRBJ2-3	.	.	TGCGCCAGCAGCTTACAGAGGGGAGATACGCAGTATTTT	CASSLQRGDTQYF
TRBV30	TRBJ2-7	.	.	TGTGCCTGGACAGGGGCCTACGAGCAGTACTTC	CAWTGAYEQYF
TRBV6-1	TRBJ2-3	.	.	TGTGCCAGCAGGGAAGCGGGCAACACAGATACGCAGTATTTT	CASREAGNTDTQYF
TRBV5-1	TRBJ2-2	.	many	TGCGCCAGCAGATACTACAACGAATTTCTAACCGGGGAGCTGTTTTTT	CASRYYNEFLTGELFF
TRBV5-1	TRBJ2-5	TRBD1	few	TGCGCCAGCAGCTTGGGAGACAGGGTTTTAGAGACCCAGTACTTC	CASSLGDRVLETQYF
TRBV6-6	TRBJ2-1	.	few	TGTGCCAGCAGTGAGGGTATCTACAATGAGCAGTTCTTC	CASSEGIYNEQFF
TRBV11-2	TRBJ2-5	.	.	TGTGCCAGCAGCTCCCGGGGTAGGGTGTTCGAAGAGACCCAGTACTTC	CASSSRGRVFEETQYF
TRBV4-3	TRBJ1-2	.	.	TGCGCCAGCAGCCAAGGCCCCTCGACAGTTAACTATGGCTACACCTTC	CASSQGPSTVNYGYTF
TRBV5-1	TRBJ1-1	.	.	TGCGCCAGCAGTGGACGGTTGAACACTGAAGCTTTCTTT	CASSGRLNTEAFF
TRBV7-6	TRBJ2-1	.	few	TGTGCCAGCAGCGGTTCACGAAATGAGCAGTTCTTC	CASSGSRNEQFF